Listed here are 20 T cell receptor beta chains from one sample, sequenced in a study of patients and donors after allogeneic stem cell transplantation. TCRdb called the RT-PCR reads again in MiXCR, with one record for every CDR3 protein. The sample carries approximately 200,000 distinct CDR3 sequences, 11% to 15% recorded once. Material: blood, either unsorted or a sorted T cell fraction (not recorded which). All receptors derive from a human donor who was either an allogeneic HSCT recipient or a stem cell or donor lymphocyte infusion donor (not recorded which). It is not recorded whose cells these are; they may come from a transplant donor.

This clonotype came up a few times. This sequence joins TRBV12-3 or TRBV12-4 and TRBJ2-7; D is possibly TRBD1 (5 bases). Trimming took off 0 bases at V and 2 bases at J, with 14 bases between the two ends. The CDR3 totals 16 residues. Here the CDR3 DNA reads TGTGCCAGCAGTTTAGCGCTTAGGGGCGGAACCTACGAGCAGTACTTC. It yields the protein CASSLALRGGTYEQYF.

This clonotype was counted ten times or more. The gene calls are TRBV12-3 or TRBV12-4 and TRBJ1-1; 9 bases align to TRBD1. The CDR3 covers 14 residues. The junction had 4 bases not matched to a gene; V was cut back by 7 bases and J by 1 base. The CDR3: CASTTGQGNTEAFF. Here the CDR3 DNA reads TGTGCCAGCACCACGGGACAGGGGAACACTGAAGCTTTCTTT.

CDR3 sequence (DNA): TGTGCCAGCAACCCGGGACACCTGAACACTGAAGCTTTCTTT. Protein: CASNPGHLNTEAFF. The chain is built from TRBV9 and TRBJ1-1; possible D gene TRBD1, 6 bases. The CDR3 covers 14 residues. CDR1 is SGDLS, CDR2 YYNGEE, per germline. The V and J ends lost 6 bases and 0 bases respectively, with 12 bases between them.

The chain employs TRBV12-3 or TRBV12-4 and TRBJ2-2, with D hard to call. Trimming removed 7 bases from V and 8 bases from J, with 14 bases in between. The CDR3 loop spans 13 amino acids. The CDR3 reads CASTARVPGELFF. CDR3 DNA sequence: TGTGCCAGCACCGCTCGGGTTCCAGGGGAGCTGTTTTTT.

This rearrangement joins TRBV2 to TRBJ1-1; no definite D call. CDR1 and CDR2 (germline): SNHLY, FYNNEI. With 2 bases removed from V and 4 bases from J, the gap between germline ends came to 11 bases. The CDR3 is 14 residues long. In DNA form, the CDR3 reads TGTGCCAGCAGTGAAAGGGAAGTGGGCACTGAAGCTTTCTTT. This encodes CASSEREVGTEAFF.

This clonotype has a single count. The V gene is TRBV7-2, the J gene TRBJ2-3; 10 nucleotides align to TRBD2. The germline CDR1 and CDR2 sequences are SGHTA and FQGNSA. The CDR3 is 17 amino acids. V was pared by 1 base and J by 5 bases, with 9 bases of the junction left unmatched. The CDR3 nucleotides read TGTGCCAGCAGCTTAGTCGGAGCGGGGGGGCCCGGAGATACGCAGTATTTT. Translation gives CASSLVGAGGPGDTQYF.

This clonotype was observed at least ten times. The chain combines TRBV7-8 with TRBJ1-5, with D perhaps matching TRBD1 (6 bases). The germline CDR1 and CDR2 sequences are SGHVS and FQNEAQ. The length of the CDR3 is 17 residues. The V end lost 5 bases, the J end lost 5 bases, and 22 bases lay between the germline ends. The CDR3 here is CASSIRVGRGRDQPQHF. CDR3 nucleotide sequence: TGTGCCAGCAGCATCAGAGTGGGTAGGGGGAGGGATCAGCCCCAGCATTTT. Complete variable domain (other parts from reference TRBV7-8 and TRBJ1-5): GAGVSQSPRYKVAKRGQDVALRCDPISGHVSLFWYQQALGQGPEFLTYFQNEAQLDKSGLPSDRFFAERPEGSVSTLKIQRTQQEDSAVYLCASSIRVGRGRDQPQHFGDGTRLSIL.

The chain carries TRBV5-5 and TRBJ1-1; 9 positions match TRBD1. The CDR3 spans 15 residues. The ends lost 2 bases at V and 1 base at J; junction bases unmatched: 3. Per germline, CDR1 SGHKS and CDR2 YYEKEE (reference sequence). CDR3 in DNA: TGTGCCAGCAGCTTTTCGACAGGGGGGAACACTGAAGCTTTCTTT. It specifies CASSFSTGGNTEAFF.

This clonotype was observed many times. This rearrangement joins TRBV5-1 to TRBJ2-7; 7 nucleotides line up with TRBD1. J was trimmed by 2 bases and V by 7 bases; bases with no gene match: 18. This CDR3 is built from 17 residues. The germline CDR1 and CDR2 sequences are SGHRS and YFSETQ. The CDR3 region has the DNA TGCGCCAGCTCACGGGGATCAGACAGGGCCCTTCCCTACGAGCAGTACTTC. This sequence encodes CASSRGSDRALPYEQYF.

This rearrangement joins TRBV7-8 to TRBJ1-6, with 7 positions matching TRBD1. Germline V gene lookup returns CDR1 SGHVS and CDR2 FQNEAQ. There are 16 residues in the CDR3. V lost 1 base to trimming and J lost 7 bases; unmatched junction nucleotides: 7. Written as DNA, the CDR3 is TGTGCCAGCAGCTTAGGACAGGGTCGGTTGAATTCACCCCTCCACTTT. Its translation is CASSLGQGRLNSPLHF. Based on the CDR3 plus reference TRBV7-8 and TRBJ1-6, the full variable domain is GAGVSQSPRYKVAKRGQDVALRCDPISGHVSLFWYQQALGQGPEFLTYFQNEAQLDKSGLPSDRFFAERPEGSVSTLKIQRTQQEDSAVYLCASSLGQGRLNSPLHFGNGTRLTVT.

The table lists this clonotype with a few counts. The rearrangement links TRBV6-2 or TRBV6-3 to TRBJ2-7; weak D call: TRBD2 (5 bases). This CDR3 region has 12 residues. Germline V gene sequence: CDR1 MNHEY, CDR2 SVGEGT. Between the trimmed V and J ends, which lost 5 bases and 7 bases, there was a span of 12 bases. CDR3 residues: CASSVRSGEQYF. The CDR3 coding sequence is TGTGCCAGCAGTGTCCGGTCGGGGGAGCAGTACTTC.

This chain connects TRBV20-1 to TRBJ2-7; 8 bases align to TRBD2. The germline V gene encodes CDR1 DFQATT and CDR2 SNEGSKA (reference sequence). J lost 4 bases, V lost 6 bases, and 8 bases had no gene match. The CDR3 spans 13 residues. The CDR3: CSALLSGSYEQYF. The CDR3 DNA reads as TGCAGTGCGCTATTGAGCGGGAGTTACGAGCAGTACTTC.

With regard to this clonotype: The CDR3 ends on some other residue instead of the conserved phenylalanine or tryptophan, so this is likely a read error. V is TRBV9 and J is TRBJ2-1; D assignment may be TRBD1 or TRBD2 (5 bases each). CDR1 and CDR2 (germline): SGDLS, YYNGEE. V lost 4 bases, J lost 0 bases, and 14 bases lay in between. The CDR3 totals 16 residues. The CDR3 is CASSPDPGASYNEQFL. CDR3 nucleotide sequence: TGTGCCAGCAGCCCTGACCCCGGGGCCTCCTACAATGAGCAGTTCCTC.

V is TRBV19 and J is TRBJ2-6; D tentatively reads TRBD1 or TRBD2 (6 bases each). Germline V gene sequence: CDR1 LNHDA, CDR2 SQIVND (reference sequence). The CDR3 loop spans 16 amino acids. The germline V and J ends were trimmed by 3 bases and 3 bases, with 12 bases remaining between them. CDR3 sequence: CASSIRGGGGANVLTF. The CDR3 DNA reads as TGTGCCAGTAGTATCCGAGGGGGAGGTGGGGCCAACGTCCTGACTTTC.

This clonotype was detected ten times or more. CDR3 bases: TGTGCCTCCGATCGGGACAATGAGCAGTTCTTC. This translates into CASDRDNEQFF. V usage is TRBV6-5 and J usage is TRBJ2-1; D not certain. V was clipped by 11 bases and J by 5 bases, with 10 bases between them. The CDR3 is 11 residues long. Germline V gene sequence: CDR1 MNHEY, CDR2 SVGAGI.

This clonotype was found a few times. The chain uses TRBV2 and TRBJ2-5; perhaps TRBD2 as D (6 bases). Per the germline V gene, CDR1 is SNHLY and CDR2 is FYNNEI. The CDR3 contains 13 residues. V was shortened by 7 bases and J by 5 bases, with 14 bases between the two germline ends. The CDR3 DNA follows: TGTGCCAGCATGTCGGGAGCCTGGGAGACCCAGTACTTC. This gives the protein CASMSGAWETQYF.

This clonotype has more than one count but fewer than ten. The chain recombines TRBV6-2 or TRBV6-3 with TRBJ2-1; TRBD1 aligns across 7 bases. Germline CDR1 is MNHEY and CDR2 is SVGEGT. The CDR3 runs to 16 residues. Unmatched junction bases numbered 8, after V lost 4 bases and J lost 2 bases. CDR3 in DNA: TGTGCCAGCAGTTCCTGGACAGGAACAACCTACAATGAGCAGTTCTTC. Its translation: CASSSWTGTTYNEQFF.

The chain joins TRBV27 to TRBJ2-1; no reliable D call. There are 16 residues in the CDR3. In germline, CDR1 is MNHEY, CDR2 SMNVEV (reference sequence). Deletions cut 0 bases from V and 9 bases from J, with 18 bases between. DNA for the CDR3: TGTGCCAGCAGTTTATCGAGACCTGGAAGGGATACTGAGCAGTTCTTC. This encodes CASSLSRPGRDTEQFF.

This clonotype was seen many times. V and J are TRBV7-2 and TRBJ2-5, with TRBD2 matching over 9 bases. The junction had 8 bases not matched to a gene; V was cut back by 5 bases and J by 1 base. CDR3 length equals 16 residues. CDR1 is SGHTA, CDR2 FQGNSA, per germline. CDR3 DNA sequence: TGTGCCAGCAGCCTGAGTAGGGGACTAGCCCAAGAGACCCAGTACTTC. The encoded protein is CASSLSRGLAQETQYF.

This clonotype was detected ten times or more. The CDR3 sequence is CAISDPRETQYF. The CDR3 DNA reads as TGTGCCATCAGTGATCCACGGGAGACCCAGTACTTC. This chain links TRBV10-3 with TRBJ2-5; D remains ambiguous. The germline V gene encodes CDR1 ENHRY and CDR2 SYGVKD. The CDR3 has 12 amino acids. V was trimmed by 3 bases and J by 5 bases, leaving 7 bases between them.